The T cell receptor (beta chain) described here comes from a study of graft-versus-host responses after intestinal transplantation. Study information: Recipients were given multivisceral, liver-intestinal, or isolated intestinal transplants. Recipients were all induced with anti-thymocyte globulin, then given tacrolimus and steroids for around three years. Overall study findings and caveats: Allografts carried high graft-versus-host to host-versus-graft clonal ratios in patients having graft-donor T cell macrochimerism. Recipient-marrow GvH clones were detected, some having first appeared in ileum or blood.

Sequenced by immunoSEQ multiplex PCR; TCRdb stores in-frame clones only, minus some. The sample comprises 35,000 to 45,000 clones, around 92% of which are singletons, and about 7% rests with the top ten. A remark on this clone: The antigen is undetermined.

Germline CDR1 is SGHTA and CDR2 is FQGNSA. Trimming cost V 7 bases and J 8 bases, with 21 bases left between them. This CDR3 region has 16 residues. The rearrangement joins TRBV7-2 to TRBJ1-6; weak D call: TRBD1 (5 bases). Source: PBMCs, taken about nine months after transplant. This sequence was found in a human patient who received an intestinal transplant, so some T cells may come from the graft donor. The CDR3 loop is CASNAPGRGADSPLHF. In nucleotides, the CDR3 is TGTGCCAGCAACGCGCCCGGGCGAGGGGCGGATTCACCCCTCCACTTT.